Following are 14 T cell receptor beta chains from one sample sequenced in a study of blood T cell repertoires in COVID-19. Clones were read by immunoSEQ multiplex PCR, and TCRdb kept only the in-frame ones, dropping some. The sample has about 200,000 clones; about 89% are singletons. The sample taken for sequencing was PBMCs or T cells enriched from blood (not recorded which). These receptors all stem from a woman aged 18 to 35 who had recovered from COVID-19.

The chain is built from TRBV12-3 or TRBV12-4 and TRBJ2-5; D uncertain. The ends were cut back, 0 bases at V and 7 bases at J, with 6 bases in the middle. There are 12 residues in the CDR3. In nucleotides, the CDR3 is TGTGCCAGCAGTTTAGCCCGCGGGACCCAGTACTTC. It translates to CASSLARGTQYF.

This rearrangement joins TRBV2 to TRBJ1-1, with D tentatively TRBD1 (6 bases). Germline values: CDR1 SNHLY, CDR2 FYNNEI. The CDR3 runs to 15 residues. V lost 6 bases, J lost 2 bases, and 16 bases lay in between. The CDR3 DNA sequence: TGTGCCAGCAGCTCGTTACGGACAGAAAACACTGAAGCTTTCTTT. Its protein product is CASSSLRTENTEAFF.

The chain uses TRBV18 and TRBJ1-6; perhaps TRBD1 as D (6 bases). This CDR3 spans 16 amino acids. V lost 6 bases to trimming and J lost 9 bases, with 21 bases between them. CDR1 KGHSH and CDR2 LQKENI come from the germline V gene. As DNA, the CDR3 is TGTGCCAGCTCCCCGACAGGCGGGCCTGATGGTTCACCCCTCCACTTT. Translated, it gives CASSPTGGPDGSPLHF.

The chain combines TRBV29-1 with TRBJ2-7, with 7 bases identical to TRBD1. The CDR3 spans 12 residues. Germline values: CDR1 SQVTM, CDR2 ANQGSEA. Unmatched junction bases numbered 7, after V lost 4 bases and J lost 7 bases. The CDR3 loop is CSVVQGVAEQYF. In DNA, the CDR3 is TGCAGCGTTGTCCAGGGGGTAGCAGAGCAGTACTTC.

The CDR3 DNA is TGTGCCAGCAGCTTAACCGGGACTAGCGCATACAATGAGCAGTTCTTC. This gives the protein CASSLTGTSAYNEQFF. The chain employs TRBV7-3 and TRBJ2-1; 10 nucleotides align to TRBD2. CDR3 length: 16 amino acids. J was trimmed by 4 bases and V by 0 bases; bases with no gene match: 3. In germline, CDR1 is SGHTA, CDR2 FQGTGA.

V usage is TRBV5-1 and J usage is TRBJ1-1; no clear D gene. The germline CDR1 and CDR2 sequences are SGHRS and YFSETQ. Trimming pared 2 bases from V and 8 bases from J, leaving 16 bases between. CDR3 size: 14 residues. CDR3 in DNA: TGCGCCAGCAGCTTCGCAACCGGACTATTAGAAGCTTTCTTT. It yields the protein CASSFATGLLEAFF.

This chain connects TRBV5-4 to TRBJ2-1; 9 positions match TRBD2. Germline values: CDR1 SGHNT, CDR2 YYREEE (reference sequence). J lost 8 bases, V lost 0 bases, and 9 bases had no gene match. This CDR3 spans 16 amino acids. CDR3 protein: CASSLVGRLAADEQFF. The CDR3 bases are TGTGCCAGCAGCTTGGTAGGCAGACTAGCGGCGGATGAGCAGTTCTTC.

The CDR3: CASKGQDSYEQYF. The CDR3 bases are TGCGCCAGCAAGGGACAGGATTCCTACGAGCAGTACTTC. V gene TRBV23-1 combines with J gene TRBJ2-7; TRBD1 matches at 8 bases. TRBV23-1 is noted as an ORF with a role that remains uncertain. The CDR3 contains 13 residues. J was trimmed by 1 base and V by 7 bases; bases with no gene match: 3.

V and J are TRBV5-1 and TRBJ2-3, with 11 bases identical to TRBD2. After removal of 2 bases from V and 5 bases from J, the junction contained 7 bases not matched to a gene. The CDR3 sequence is 16 residues long. The germline V gene has CDR1 SGHRS and CDR2 YFSETQ. The CDR3 DNA reads as TGCGCCAGCAGCTTCGCCACTAGCGGGGGTTTAGATACGCAGTATTTT. It specifies CASSFATSGGLDTQYF.

V usage is TRBV7-7 and J usage is TRBJ2-5, with D possibly matching TRBD1 (6 bases). The CDR3 is 15 residues long. CDR1 SSHAT and CDR2 FNYEAQ come from the germline V gene (reference sequence). V was clipped by 2 bases and J by 2 bases, with 12 bases between them. The CDR3 bases are TGTGCCAGCAGCTTAACTCCGGGACAACAAGAGACCCAGTACTTC. Translated: CASSLTPGQQETQYF.

This clone was observed a single time. The rearrangement links TRBV6-5 to TRBJ1-2; 8 bases are a match to TRBD1. Germline V lookup: CDR1 MNHEY, CDR2 SVGAGI. This CDR3 has 14 amino acids. V lost 7 bases and J lost 2; bases outside the gene matches: 6. The CDR3 loop is CASKWTGSNYGYTF. CDR3 nucleotides: TGTGCCAGCAAATGGACAGGGAGCAACTATGGCTACACCTTC.

CDR3 in amino acids: CASSAGTGDTQYF. CDR3 DNA: TGTGCCAGCAGTGCCGGGACAGGGGATACGCAGTATTTT. The chain couples TRBV6-4 to TRBJ2-3; 9 nucleotides match TRBD1. V lost 4 bases and J lost 6; bases outside the gene matches: 2. The CDR3 covers 13 residues. Germline loops: CDR1 MRHNA, CDR2 SNTAGT.

The chain is built from TRBV19 and TRBJ1-1, with 7 bases that match TRBD1. Germline CDR1 LNHDA, CDR2 SQIVND (reference sequence). V shed 6 bases, J shed 0 bases, and the junction held 4 bases outside the gene matches. The CDR3 totals 14 residues. The CDR3 spells CASREGQLNTEAFF. CDR3 coding DNA: TGTGCCAGTAGAGAGGGACAGTTGAACACTGAAGCTTTCTTT.

The chain recombines TRBV2 with TRBJ2-3; TRBD2 aligns across 9 bases. This CDR3 comprises 14 residues. V was clipped by 5 bases and J by 6 bases; unmatched bases: 6. From germline, CDR1 is SNHLY and CDR2 FYNNEI. The CDR3 nucleotides are TGTGCCAGCAGTATCGAGCGGGGGGTGGATACGCAGTATTTT. Translation gives CASSIERGVDTQYF.